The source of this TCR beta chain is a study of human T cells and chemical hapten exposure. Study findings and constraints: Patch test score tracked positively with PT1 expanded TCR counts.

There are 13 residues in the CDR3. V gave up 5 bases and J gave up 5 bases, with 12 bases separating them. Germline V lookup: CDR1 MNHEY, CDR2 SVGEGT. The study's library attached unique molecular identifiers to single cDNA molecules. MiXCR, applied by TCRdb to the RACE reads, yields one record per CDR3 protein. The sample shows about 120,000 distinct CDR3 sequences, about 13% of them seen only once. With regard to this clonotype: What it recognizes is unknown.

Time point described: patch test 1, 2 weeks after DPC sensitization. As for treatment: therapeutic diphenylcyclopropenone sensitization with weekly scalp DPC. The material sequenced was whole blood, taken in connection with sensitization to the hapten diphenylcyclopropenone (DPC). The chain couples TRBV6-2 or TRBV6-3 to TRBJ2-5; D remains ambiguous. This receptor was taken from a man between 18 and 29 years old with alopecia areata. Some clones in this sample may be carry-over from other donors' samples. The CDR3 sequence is CASSQQIQETQYF. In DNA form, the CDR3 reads TGTGCCAGCAGTCAACAAATCCAGGAGACCCAGTACTTC.